These 19 T cell receptor beta chains came from one sample sequenced in a study of T cell changes during pregnancy in multiple sclerosis. Using immunoSEQ multiplex PCR, the repertoire was profiled, and TCRdb retains in-frame clones only, with some absent. The sample gives around 48,000 clones, 92% of which show up once; roughly 0.85% is in the top ten. Sequencing used CD4+ T cells from peripheral blood mononuclear cells, obtained in the second trimester of pregnancy. These receptors came from a female donor in good health, enrolled as a control in a pregnancy study.

This clone has only one observation. CDR3 coding DNA: TGTGCCAGTAGTATAGCGGCGACTAGCTCCTACGAGCAGTACTTC. Its translation: CASSIAATSSYEQYF. The chain is built from TRBV19 and TRBJ2-7; a weak D match, TRBD2 (6 bases). CDR1 LNHDA and CDR2 SQIVND come from the germline V gene (reference sequence). V shed 1 base and J shed 0 bases, with 10 bases lying between them. The CDR3 contains 15 residues.

The rearrangement links TRBV6-6 to TRBJ2-1; 8 bases fit TRBD2. CDR3 size: 15 residues. CDR1 MNHNY and CDR2 SVGAGI come from the germline V gene (reference sequence). After removal of 7 bases from V and 4 bases from J, the junction contained 9 bases not matched to a gene. CDR3 coding DNA: TGTGCCAGCACCCGACTAGCGAGTAGTTACAATGAGCAGTTCTTC. This translates into CASTRLASSYNEQFF.

The J gene is TRBJ2-2, the V gene TRBV2; 7 nucleotides align to TRBD2. Trimming at V came to 4 bases and at J to 6 bases, leaving 5 bases not matched to a gene. CDR1 is SNHLY and CDR2 is FYNNEI in the germline V gene. The CDR3 length is 14 residues. The chain's CDR3 is CASSARLAAGELFF. CDR3 sequence (DNA): TGTGCCAGCAGTGCCCGACTAGCCGCCGGGGAGCTGTTTTTT.

The chain couples TRBV25-1 to TRBJ2-1; D possibly corresponds to TRBD2 (6 bases). V dropped 3 bases and J dropped 3 bases, with 9 bases sitting between them. The CDR3 sequence is 14 residues long. CDR1 is MGHDK, CDR2 SYGVNS, per germline. CDR3 in DNA: TGTGCCAGCAGTGAGGCGGGGTTCTACAATGAGCAGTTCTTC. Its translation: CASSEAGFYNEQFF.

The chain has TRBV4-1 and TRBJ2-5; 10 nucleotides agree with TRBD1. CDR3 length: 16 amino acids. V lost 0 bases, J lost 4 bases, and 5 bases stayed unmatched. Looked up from germline, CDR1 is MGHRA and CDR2 is YSYEKL. This chain's CDR3 is CASSQDQDRGSETQYF. DNA of the CDR3: TGCGCCAGCAGCCAAGATCAGGACAGGGGGTCAGAGACCCAGTACTTC.

The V gene is TRBV10-3, the J gene TRBJ1-2; D might be TRBD1 (6 bases). Germline V CDR1 and CDR2: ENHRY, SYGVKD. The CDR3 contains 16 residues. V lost 3 bases and J 4 bases, leaving 18 bases between the germline ends. The CDR3 nucleotides read TGTGCCATCAGTGAAAGGGCAGGGGATACAGGCTATGGCTACACCTTC. Encoded protein: CAISERAGDTGYGYTF.

The chain recombines TRBV30 with TRBJ1-4, with D possibly TRBD1 on 5 matching bases. Trimming cost V 0 bases and J 1 base, with 33 bases left between them. The CDR3 extends over 23 amino acids. Germline V gene sequence: CDR1 GTSNPN, CDR2 SVGIG (reference sequence). The CDR3 DNA reads as TGTGCCTGGAGTGTGACGTTAAGGAGGGGCTTGAAGGCACCAGTTGGAACTAATGAAAAACTGTTTTTT. This sequence encodes CAWSVTLRRGLKAPVGTNEKLFF.

V and J are TRBV15 and TRBJ2-7, with D maybe TRBD1 (6 bases). The V end was cut by 2 bases, the J end by 7 bases, with 15 bases between. The CDR3 contains 14 residues. The V gene's germline CDR1 is LNHNV and CDR2 YYDKDF (reference sequence). The CDR3 protein is CATSRSIQGAEQYF. CDR3 coding DNA: TGTGCCACCAGCAGATCTATACAGGGTGCGGAGCAGTACTTC.

V usage is TRBV11-3 and J usage is TRBJ2-3; TRBD1 matches 10 bases. The CDR3 extends over 16 amino acids. Trimming removed 5 bases from V and 2 bases from J; junction bases left unmatched: 7. Germline V gene sequence: CDR1 SGHNT, CDR2 YENEEA. The CDR3 DNA is TGTGCCAGCAGCCCCCGGACAGGGGGTTACACAGATACGCAGTATTTT. Its translation is CASSPRTGGYTDTQYF.

This chain connects TRBV7-8 to TRBJ1-5; 7 nucleotides agree with TRBD1. Germline V gene lookup returns CDR1 SGHVS and CDR2 FQNEAQ. Unmatched junction bases numbered 9, after V lost 5 bases and J lost 2 bases. The CDR3 loop spans 16 amino acids. The CDR3 DNA sequence: TGTGCCAGCAGCACCCCGACAGGGAGGCGCAATCAGCCCCAGCATTTT. Residues: CASSTPTGRRNQPQHF.

The V gene is TRBV7-2, the J gene TRBJ2-7; 10 bases map to TRBD2. The trim removed 5 bases at V and 0 bases at J, leaving 4 bases unmatched. The CDR3 consists of 15 residues. Per germline, CDR1 SGHTA and CDR2 FQGNSA. DNA for the CDR3: TGTGCCAGCAGCCAAGCTAGCGGGAGCTCCTACGAGCAGTACTTC. The encoded protein is CASSQASGSSYEQYF.

The sample holds one count of this clone. The genes are TRBV7-2 and TRBJ1-2; D is unresolved. Germline CDR1 is SGHTA and CDR2 is FQGNSA. The V end was cut by 5 bases, the J end by 3 bases, with 13 bases between. The CDR3 is made up of 14 amino acids. In DNA, the CDR3 is TGTGCCAGCAGCCGTGGCGAGGCAGACTATGGCTACACCTTC. Protein sequence: CASSRGEADYGYTF.

The rearrangement links TRBV11-3 to TRBJ2-7; 9 bases fit TRBD2. V lost 5 bases to trimming and J lost 2 bases; unmatched junction nucleotides: 10. Per germline, CDR1 SGHNT and CDR2 YENEEA. The CDR3 loop spans 16 amino acids. The chain's CDR3 is CASSPEGTSHTYEQYF. The CDR3 coding sequence is TGTGCCAGCAGCCCCGAGGGGACTAGCCACACCTACGAGCAGTACTTC.

The genes are TRBV25-1 and TRBJ1-3; TRBD1 aligns across 7 bases. CDR3 size: 16 residues. V gave up 3 bases and J gave up 2 bases; unmatched junction bases: 7. Germline lookup yields CDR1 MGHDK and CDR2 SYGVNS. CDR3 in amino acids: CASSDRDRDPGNTIYF. The CDR3 bases are TGTGCCAGCAGTGATCGTGACAGGGACCCTGGAAACACCATATATTTT.

The J gene is TRBJ2-5, the V gene TRBV7-7, with D perhaps matching TRBD1 (5 bases). V lost 4 bases and J 2 bases, leaving 8 bases between the germline ends. CDR1 is SSHAT and CDR2 is FNYEAQ in the germline V gene (reference sequence). CDR3 size: 13 residues. The CDR3 DNA reads TGTGCCAGCAGCTCACAGGAACAAGAGACCCAGTACTTC. It translates to CASSSQEQETQYF.

This sequence joins TRBV5-1 and TRBJ1-2, with 9 bases fitting TRBD1. This CDR3 region has 15 residues. J was trimmed by 2 bases and V by 4 bases; bases with no gene match: 6. From germline, CDR1 is SGHRS and CDR2 YFSETQ. DNA of the CDR3: TGCGCCAGCAGCCCCCGACAGGGGGAAAACTATGGCTACACCTTC. Protein sequence: CASSPRQGENYGYTF.

This chain links TRBV7-9 with TRBJ1-4; maybe TRBD1 (5 bases). This CDR3 is 14 amino acids long. Between the trimmed V and J ends, which lost 5 bases and 5 bases, there was a span of 12 bases. Germline-derived CDR1 and CDR2 are SEHNR and FQNEAQ (reference sequence). CDR3 DNA: TGTGCCAGCAGCGTGGTGGGGGGGAATGAAAAACTGTTTTTT. This encodes CASSVVGGNEKLFF.

V is TRBV18 and J is TRBJ2-6, with D possibly matching TRBD2 (5 bases). Germline V gene lookup returns CDR1 KGHSH and CDR2 LQKENI. The CDR3 length is 18 residues. The V end lost 0 bases, the J end lost 0 bases, and 12 bases lay between the germline ends. In DNA form, the CDR3 reads TGTGCCAGCTCACCACCGATGGACTGGCGCTCTGGGGCCAACGTCCTGACTTTC. This codes for CASSPPMDWRSGANVLTF.

This chain uses TRBV2 with TRBJ1-2, with 7 bases that match TRBD1. The trim removed 4 bases at V and 4 bases at J, leaving 0 bases unmatched. CDR3 size: 12 residues. In germline, CDR1 is SNHLY, CDR2 FYNNEI. The CDR3 DNA reads as TGTGCCAGCAGTGGGACAGGCTATGGCTACACCTTC. Translation gives CASSGTGYGYTF.